This T cell receptor (beta chain) was captured in a study of T cell responses to AZD1222 COVID-19 vaccine. The repertoire was sequenced with immunoSEQ multiplex PCR; TCRdb's copy has only in-frame clones and lacks some. The sample holds about 97,000 clones, around 87% seen once. Trimming removed 7 bases from V and 3 bases from J, with 9 bases in between. The germline CDR1 and CDR2 sequences are SNHLY and FYNNEI. This CDR3 spans 12 amino acids. J is TRBJ1-2 and V is TRBV2; TRBD1 is a possible D gene (5 bases). The clonotype originates from an adult who received the AZD1222 COVID-19 vaccine. Sequences were derived from peripheral blood, sampled 28 days after the second AZD1222 dose. The CDR3 DNA sequence: TGTGCCAGCAAAGACAGAGACTATGGCTACACCTTC. This sequence encodes CASKDRDYGYTF.